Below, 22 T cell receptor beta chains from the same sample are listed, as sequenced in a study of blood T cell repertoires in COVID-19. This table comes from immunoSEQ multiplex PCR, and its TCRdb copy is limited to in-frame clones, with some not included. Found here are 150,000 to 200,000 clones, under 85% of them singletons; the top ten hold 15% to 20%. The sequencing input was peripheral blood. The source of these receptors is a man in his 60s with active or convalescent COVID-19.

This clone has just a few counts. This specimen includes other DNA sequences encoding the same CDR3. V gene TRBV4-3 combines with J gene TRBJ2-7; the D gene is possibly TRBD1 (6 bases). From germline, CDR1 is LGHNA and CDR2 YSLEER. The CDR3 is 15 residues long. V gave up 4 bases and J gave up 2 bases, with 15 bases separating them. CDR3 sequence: CASSPGESDTYEQYF. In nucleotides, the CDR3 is TGCGCCAGCAGCCCAGGGGAAAGCGATACCTACGAGCAGTACTTC.

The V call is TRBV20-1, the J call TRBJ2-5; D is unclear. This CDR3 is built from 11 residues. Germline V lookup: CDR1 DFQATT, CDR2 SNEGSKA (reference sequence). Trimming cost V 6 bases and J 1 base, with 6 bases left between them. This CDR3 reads CSAQFQETQYF. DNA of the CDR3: TGCAGTGCACAATTCCAAGAGACCCAGTACTTC.

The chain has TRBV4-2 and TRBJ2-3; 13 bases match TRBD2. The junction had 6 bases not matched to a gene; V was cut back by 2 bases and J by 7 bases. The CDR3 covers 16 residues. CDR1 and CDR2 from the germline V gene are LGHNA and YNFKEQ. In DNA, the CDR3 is TGTGCCAGCAGCCAATCGACTAGCGGGGGGTCAAATACGCAGTATTTT. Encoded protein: CASSQSTSGGSNTQYF.

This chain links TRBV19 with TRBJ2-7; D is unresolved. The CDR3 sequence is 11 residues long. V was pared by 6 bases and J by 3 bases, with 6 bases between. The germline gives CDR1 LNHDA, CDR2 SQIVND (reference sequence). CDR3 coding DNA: TGTGCCAGTAGCGGTTACTACGAGCAGTACTTC. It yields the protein CASSGYYEQYF. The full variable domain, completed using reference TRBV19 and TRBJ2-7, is DGGITQSPKYLFRKEGQNVTLSCEQNLNHDAMYWYRQDPGQGLRLIYYSQIVNDFQKGDIAEGYSVSREKKESFPLTVTSAQKNPTAFYLCASSGYYEQYFGPGTRLTVT.

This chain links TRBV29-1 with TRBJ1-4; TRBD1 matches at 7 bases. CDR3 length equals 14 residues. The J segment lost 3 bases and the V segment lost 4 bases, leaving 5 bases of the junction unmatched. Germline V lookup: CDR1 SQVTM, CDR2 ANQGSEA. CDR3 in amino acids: CSVGSGQSNEKLFF. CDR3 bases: TGCAGCGTTGGGTCGGGACAGTCTAATGAAAAACTGTTTTTT. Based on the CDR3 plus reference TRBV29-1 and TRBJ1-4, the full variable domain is SAVISQKPSRDICQRGTSLTIQCQVDSQVTMMFWYRQQPGQSLTLIATANQGSEATYESGFVIDKFPISRPNLTFSTLTVSNMSPEDSSIYLCSVGSGQSNEKLFFGSGTQLSVL.

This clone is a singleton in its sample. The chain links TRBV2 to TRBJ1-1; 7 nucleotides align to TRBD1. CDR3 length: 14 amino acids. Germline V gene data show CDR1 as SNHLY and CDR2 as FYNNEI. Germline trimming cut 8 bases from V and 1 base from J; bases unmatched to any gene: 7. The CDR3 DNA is TGTGCCAGCGGTAACCAGGGGGGGAACACTGAAGCTTTCTTT. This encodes CASGNQGGNTEAFF. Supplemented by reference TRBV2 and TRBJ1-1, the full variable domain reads EPEVTQTPSHQVTQMGQEVILRCVPISNHLYFYWYRQILGQKVEFLVSFYNNEISEKSEIFDDQFSVERPDGSNFTLKIRSTKLEDSAMYFCASGNQGGNTEAFFGQGTRLTVV.

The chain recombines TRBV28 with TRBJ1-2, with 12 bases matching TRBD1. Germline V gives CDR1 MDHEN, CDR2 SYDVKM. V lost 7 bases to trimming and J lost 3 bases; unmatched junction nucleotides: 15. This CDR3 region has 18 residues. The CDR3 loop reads CASIPVTGQGARDYGYTF. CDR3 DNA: TGTGCCAGCATCCCTGTTACGGGACAGGGGGCGCGTGACTATGGCTACACCTTC.

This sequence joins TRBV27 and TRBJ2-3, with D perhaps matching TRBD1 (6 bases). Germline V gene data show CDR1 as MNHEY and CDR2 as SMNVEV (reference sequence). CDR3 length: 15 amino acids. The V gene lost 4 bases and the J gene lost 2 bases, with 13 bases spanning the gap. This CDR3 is CASSSSQGFTDTQYF. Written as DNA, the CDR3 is TGTGCCAGCAGTTCCTCCCAGGGGTTCACAGATACGCAGTATTTT.

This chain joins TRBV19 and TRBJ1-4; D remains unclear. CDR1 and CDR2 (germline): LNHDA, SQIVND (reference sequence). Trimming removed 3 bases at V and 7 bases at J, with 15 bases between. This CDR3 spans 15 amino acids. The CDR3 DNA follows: TGTGCCAGTAGTATGGATACGCTACGCGGTGAAAAACTGTTTTTT. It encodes CASSMDTLRGEKLFF.

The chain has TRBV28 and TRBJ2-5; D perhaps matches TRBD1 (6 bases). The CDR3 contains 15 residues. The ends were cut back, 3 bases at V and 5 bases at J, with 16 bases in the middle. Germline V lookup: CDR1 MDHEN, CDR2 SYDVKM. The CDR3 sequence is CASSFARGDVETQYF. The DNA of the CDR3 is TGTGCCAGCAGTTTTGCCAGGGGCGACGTTGAGACCCAGTACTTC.

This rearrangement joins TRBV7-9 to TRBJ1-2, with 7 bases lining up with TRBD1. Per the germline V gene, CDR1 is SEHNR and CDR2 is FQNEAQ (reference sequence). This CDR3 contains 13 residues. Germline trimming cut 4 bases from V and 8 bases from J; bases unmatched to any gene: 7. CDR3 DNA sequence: TGTGCCAGCAGCTCTTCAGGGGGTGGCGGCTACACCTTC. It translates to CASSSSGGGGYTF.

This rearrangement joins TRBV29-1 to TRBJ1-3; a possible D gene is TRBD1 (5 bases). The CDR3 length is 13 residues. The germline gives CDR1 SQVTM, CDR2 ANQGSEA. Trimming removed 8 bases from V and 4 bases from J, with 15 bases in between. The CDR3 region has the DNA TGCAGCCAAGACACGGGGGACGGAAACACCATATATTTT. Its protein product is CSQDTGDGNTIYF.

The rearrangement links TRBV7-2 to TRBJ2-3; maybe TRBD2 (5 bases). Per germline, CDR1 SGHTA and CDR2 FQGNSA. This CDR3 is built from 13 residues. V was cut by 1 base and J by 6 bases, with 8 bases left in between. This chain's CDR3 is CASSLVSGDTQYF. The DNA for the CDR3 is TGTGCCAGCAGCTTAGTCAGCGGTGATACGCAGTATTTT.

The CDR3 loop is CASSPGTSGRAGTGELFF. For the CDR3, the DNA is TGCGCCAGCAGCCCAGGGACTAGCGGGAGGGCCGGAACCGGGGAGCTGTTTTTT. The rearrangement joins TRBV5-1 to TRBJ2-2; 16 bases line up with TRBD2. V lost 4 bases, J lost 5 bases, and 8 bases stayed unmatched. The V gene's germline CDR1 is SGHRS and CDR2 YFSETQ. The CDR3 contains 18 residues.

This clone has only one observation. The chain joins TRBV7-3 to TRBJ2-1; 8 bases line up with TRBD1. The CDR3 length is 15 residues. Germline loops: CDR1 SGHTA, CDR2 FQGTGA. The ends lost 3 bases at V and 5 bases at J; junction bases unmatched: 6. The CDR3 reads CASSFDRGSHNEQFF. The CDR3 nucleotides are TGTGCCAGCAGCTTTGACAGGGGCAGCCACAATGAGCAGTTCTTC.

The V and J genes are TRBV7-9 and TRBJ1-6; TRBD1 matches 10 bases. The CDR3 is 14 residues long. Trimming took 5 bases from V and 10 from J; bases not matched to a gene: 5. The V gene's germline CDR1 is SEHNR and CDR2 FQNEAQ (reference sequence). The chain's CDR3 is CASSRQGARSPLHF. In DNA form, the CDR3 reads TGTGCCAGCAGCCGACAGGGGGCGCGATCACCCCTCCACTTT.

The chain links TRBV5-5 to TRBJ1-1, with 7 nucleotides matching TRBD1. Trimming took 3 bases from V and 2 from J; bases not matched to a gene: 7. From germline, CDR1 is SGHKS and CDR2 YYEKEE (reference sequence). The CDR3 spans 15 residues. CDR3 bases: TGTGCCAGCAGCTCCCGGACAGGCGCTAACACTGAAGCTTTCTTT. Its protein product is CASSSRTGANTEAFF.

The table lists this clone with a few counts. CDR3 sequence reads: CASSPQIAGNTIYF. The CDR3 DNA reads TGTGCCAGCAGCCCCCAGATTGCTGGAAACACCATATATTTT. The V call is TRBV9, the J call TRBJ1-3; D is ambiguous. V dropped 4 bases and J dropped 2 bases, with 10 bases sitting between them. The CDR3 contains 14 residues. Germline-derived CDR1 and CDR2 are SGDLS and YYNGEE.

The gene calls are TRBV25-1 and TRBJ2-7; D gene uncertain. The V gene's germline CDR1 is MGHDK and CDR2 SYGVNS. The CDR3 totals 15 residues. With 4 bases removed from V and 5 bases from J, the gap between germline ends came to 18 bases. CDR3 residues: CASSALTAESDEQYF. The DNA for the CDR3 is TGTGCCAGCAGTGCCCTGACTGCCGAGAGCGACGAGCAGTACTTC.

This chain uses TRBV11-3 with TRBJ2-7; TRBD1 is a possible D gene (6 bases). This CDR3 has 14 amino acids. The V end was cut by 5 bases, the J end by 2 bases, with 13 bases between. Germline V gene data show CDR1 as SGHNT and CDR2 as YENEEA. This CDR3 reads CASSPGQKPYEQYF. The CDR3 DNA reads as TGTGCCAGCAGCCCTGGACAGAAGCCCTACGAGCAGTACTTC.

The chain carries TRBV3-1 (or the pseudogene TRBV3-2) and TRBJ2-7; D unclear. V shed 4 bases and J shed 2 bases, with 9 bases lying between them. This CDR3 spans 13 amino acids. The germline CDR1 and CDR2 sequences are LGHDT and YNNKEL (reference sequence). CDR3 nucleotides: TGTGCCAGCAGCCGGCAGGTTACCTACGAGCAGTACTTC. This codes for CASSRQVTYEQYF.

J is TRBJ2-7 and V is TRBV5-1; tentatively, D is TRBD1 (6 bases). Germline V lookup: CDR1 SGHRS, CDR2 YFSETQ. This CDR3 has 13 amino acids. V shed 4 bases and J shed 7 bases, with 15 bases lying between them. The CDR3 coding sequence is TGCGCCAGCAGCCTGGACCTTACAGGGGAGCAGTACTTC. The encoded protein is CASSLDLTGEQYF.